The 9 T cell receptor beta chains reported below all come from one sample, sequenced in a study of blood T cell repertoires in COVID-19. Here immunoSEQ multiplex PCR was the method, and the copy in TCRdb shows in-frame clones only, minus some. Of under 350,000 clones in the sample, approximately 83% were seen once. The sequencing sample was made of PBMCs or T cells enriched from blood (not recorded which). These receptors were taken from a woman between 40 and 55 years old with acute COVID-19.

The rearrangement links TRBV7-3 to TRBJ2-4; 14 bases match TRBD2. The V and J ends lost 0 bases and 5 bases, in that order; junction bases with no gene match: 9. Germline V gene sequence: CDR1 SGHTA, CDR2 FQGTGA. The CDR3 covers 19 residues. The chain's CDR3 is CASSLTGLTSGRAENIQYF. CDR3 in DNA: TGTGCCAGCAGCTTAACTGGTCTGACTAGCGGGAGGGCCGAAAACATTCAGTACTTC.

This clone was found a few times. The rearrangement links TRBV18 to TRBJ2-3; 10 bases are shared with TRBD2. This CDR3 region has 17 residues. The J segment lost 3 bases and the V segment lost 0 bases, leaving 6 bases of the junction unmatched. Per the germline V gene, CDR1 is KGHSH and CDR2 is LQKENI. In DNA form, the CDR3 reads TGTGCCAGCTCACCACCGAGGCTAGCGGGAGAAACAGATACGCAGTATTTT. It yields the protein CASSPPRLAGETDTQYF.

V is TRBV2 and J is TRBJ1-2; D is possibly TRBD1 (6 bases). There are 15 residues in the CDR3. Germline V gene sequence: CDR1 SNHLY, CDR2 FYNNEI. V shed 2 bases and J shed 3 bases, with 13 bases lying between them. CDR3 region: CASSERSRQDYGYTF. The DNA of the CDR3 is TGTGCCAGCAGTGAACGGTCTCGACAGGACTATGGCTACACCTTC.

This clone was seen a single time. J is TRBJ1-2 and V is TRBV12-3 or TRBV12-4; D is unresolved. Deletions cut 3 bases from V and 7 bases from J, with 12 bases between. The CDR3 contains 13 residues. CDR3 DNA: TGTGCCAGCAGTTTCCCTAGGGAGGGTGGCTACACCTTC. This gives the protein CASSFPREGGYTF.

The rearrangement links TRBV5-1 to TRBJ2-3; no reliable D call. V lost 0 bases and J lost 5, with 7 bases in between. Germline assignment: CDR1 SGHRS and CDR2 YFSETQ. The CDR3 runs 13 residues. For the CDR3, the DNA is TGCGCCAGCAGCTTGGCCTCTAGAGATACGCAGTATTTT. Translated, it gives CASSLASRDTQYF.

The chain carries TRBV5-4 and TRBJ1-2; D is unclear. Germline-derived CDR1 and CDR2 are SGHNT and YYREEE (reference sequence). V was pared by 2 bases and J by 4 bases, with 18 bases between. The CDR3 length is 16 residues. The CDR3: CASSFQTQDFGYGYTF. DNA for the CDR3: TGTGCCAGCAGCTTCCAAACTCAGGATTTCGGCTATGGCTACACCTTC.

This chain links TRBV4-2 with TRBJ2-7, with D possibly matching TRBD2 (5 bases). V dropped 4 bases and J dropped 0 bases, with 13 bases sitting between them. CDR3 length: 15 amino acids. Germline values: CDR1 LGHNA, CDR2 YNFKEQ. CDR3 protein: CASSPRSGPSYEQYF. The CDR3 coding sequence is TGTGCCAGCAGCCCCCGGAGCGGACCCTCCTACGAGCAGTACTTC.

The chain carries TRBV11-2 and TRBJ1-2, with D possibly matching TRBD1 (6 bases). V lost 5 bases to trimming and J lost 4 bases, with 17 bases between them. CDR3 length: 15 residues. The germline V gene encodes CDR1 SGHAT and CDR2 FQNNGV. CDR3 DNA: TGTGCCAGCAGCCTCCTCCCGACAGGACTCTATGGCTACACCTTC. This encodes CASSLLPTGLYGYTF.

V is TRBV7-9 and J is TRBJ2-3; TRBD2 matches 8 bases. V trimming: 3 bases; J trimming: 5 bases; junction bases outside the gene matches: 10. There are 16 residues in the CDR3. CDR1 is SEHNR and CDR2 is FQNEAQ in the germline V gene (reference sequence). CDR3 bases: TGTGCCAGCAGCTTTCCCGGGGGGGCAGGTGAAGATACGCAGTATTTT. Its protein product is CASSFPGGAGEDTQYF. The full variable domain, in which reference TRBV7-9 and TRBJ2-3 provide the parts outside the CDR3, is DTGVSQNPRHKITKRGQNVTFRCDPISEHNRLYWYRQTLGQGPEFLTYFQNEAQLEKSRLLSDRFSAERPKGSFSTLEIQRTEQGDSAMYLCASSFPGGAGEDTQYFGPGTRLTVL.